Presented here are 13 T cell receptor beta chains from one specimen sequenced in a study of shared clonotypes between healthy human individuals. Only in-frame clones appear in the TCRdb table, and some are missing; sequencing was by immunoSEQ multiplex PCR. The repertoire holds 1,400,000 or so clones, with approximately 98.5% as singletons. Sequencing input: naive CD4+ T cells sorted from blood. Subset described: CD45RA+ positively selected. Receptor source: a man younger than 40 in good health.

CDR3 sequence reads: CASSLTSGRSETQYF. CDR3 bases: TGTGCCAGCAGCTTGACTAGCGGGAGGTCTGAGACCCAGTACTTC. The chain combines TRBV5-4 with TRBJ2-5; 12 bases line up with TRBD2. The CDR3 has 15 residues. CDR1 is SGHNT and CDR2 is YYREEE in the germline V gene (reference sequence). The junction had 3 bases not matched to a gene; V was cut back by 1 base and J by 5 bases.

The V gene is TRBV5-4, the J gene TRBJ2-2; 14 bases match TRBD2. This CDR3 contains 14 residues. CDR1 and CDR2 (germline): SGHNT, YYREEE (reference sequence). V was pared by 9 bases and J by 6 bases, with 4 bases of the junction left unmatched. The CDR3 protein is CATKGLAGAGELFF. The CDR3 bases are TGTGCCACCAAGGGACTAGCGGGAGCCGGGGAGCTGTTTTTT.

This chain joins TRBV7-3 and TRBJ2-3; TRBD2 is a possible D gene (6 bases). V was shortened by 2 bases and J by 6 bases, with 12 bases between the two germline ends. Germline assignment: CDR1 SGHTA and CDR2 FQGTGA. The CDR3 contains 14 residues. Here the CDR3 DNA reads TGTGCCAGCAGCTTATCCCCGGGAGTGGATACGCAGTATTTT. Protein: CASSLSPGVDTQYF.

V and J are TRBV7-9 and TRBJ2-2, with 7 bases matching TRBD2. V shed 5 bases and J 3 bases; nucleotides not matched to a gene: 6. The V gene's germline CDR1 is SEHNR and CDR2 FQNEAQ (reference sequence). CDR3 length equals 15 residues. As DNA, the CDR3 is TGTGCCAGCAGCGGCGGGGGAAGTTACACCGGGGAGCTGTTTTTT. Amino acid sequence: CASSGGGSYTGELFF.

The chain has TRBV4-3 and TRBJ2-7, with D maybe TRBD1 (5 bases). The V end lost 4 bases, the J end lost 7 bases, and 14 bases lay between the germline ends. Germline V gene data show CDR1 as LGHNA and CDR2 as YSLEER. The length of the CDR3 is 13 residues. The CDR3 here is CASSLGHLGEQYF. DNA of the CDR3: TGCGCCAGCAGCCTTGGACATTTGGGGGAGCAGTACTTC.

The gene calls are TRBV7-2 and TRBJ2-3; TRBD2 matches 7 bases. Germline V lookup: CDR1 SGHTA, CDR2 FQGNSA. The CDR3 totals 15 residues. The ends lost 5 bases at V and 2 bases at J; junction bases unmatched: 7. CDR3 amino acids: CASSREAGLTDTQYF. Here the CDR3 DNA reads TGTGCCAGCAGCAGGGAAGCGGGACTCACAGATACGCAGTATTTT. Filled out from reference TRBV7-2 and TRBJ2-3, the complete variable domain reads GAGVSQSPSNKVTEKGKDVELRCDPISGHTALYWYRQSLGQGLEFLIYFQGNSAPDKSGLPSDRFSAERTGGSVSTLTIQRTQQEDSAVYLCASSREAGLTDTQYFGPGTRLTVL.

The CDR3: CASSLKTGEQETQYF. CDR3 DNA: TGTGCCAGCAGCCTTAAGACAGGGGAACAGGAGACCCAGTACTTC. This chain links TRBV5-4 with TRBJ2-5, with 8 bases matching TRBD1. The CDR3 runs 15 residues. Germline CDR1 reads SGHNT; CDR2 reads YYREEE (reference sequence). J lost 5 bases, V lost 4 bases, and 10 bases had no gene match.

The rearrangement uses TRBV5-1 and TRBJ1-1; 7 bases agree with TRBD1. Germline CDR1 reads SGHRS; CDR2 reads YFSETQ. V shed 3 bases, J shed 4 bases, and the junction held 6 bases outside the gene matches. The CDR3 sequence is 14 residues long. The CDR3 loop is CASSSSPGGTEAFF. In DNA form, the CDR3 reads TGCGCCAGCAGCTCGAGCCCAGGGGGCACTGAAGCTTTCTTT.

The V call is TRBV2, the J call TRBJ2-5; D remains unclear. The CDR3 runs to 13 residues. Trimming took 5 bases from V and 5 from J, leaving 12 bases between them. Germline V gives CDR1 SNHLY, CDR2 FYNNEI. The CDR3 loop reads CASSLARRETQYF. In nucleotides, the CDR3 is TGTGCCAGCAGTCTGGCCCGCCGGGAGACCCAGTACTTC.

The V call is TRBV11-2, the J call TRBJ2-7; either TRBD1 or TRBD2 may supply D (5 bases each). Germline V gene sequence: CDR1 SGHAT, CDR2 FQNNGV. The CDR3 totals 15 residues. Trimming removed 5 bases at V and 4 bases at J, with 18 bases between. CDR3 amino acids: CASSPGRDLVYEQYF. The CDR3 nucleotides read TGTGCCAGCAGCCCCGGACGGGACCTGGTATACGAGCAGTACTTC.

V usage is TRBV5-1 and J usage is TRBJ2-5; 15 nucleotides match TRBD2. The trim removed 4 bases at V and 4 bases at J, leaving 5 bases unmatched. In germline, CDR1 is SGHRS, CDR2 YFSETQ. The CDR3 has 16 residues. CDR3 coding DNA: TGCGCCAGCAGCGTGCCGGGACTAGCGGGAGGAGAGACCCAGTACTTC. Translation gives CASSVPGLAGGETQYF.

The V and J genes are TRBV5-1 and TRBJ2-3, with D possibly being TRBD1 or TRBD2 (6 bases each). Per the germline V gene, CDR1 is SGHRS and CDR2 is YFSETQ. V was shortened by 0 bases and J by 4 bases, with 12 bases between the two germline ends. The CDR3 spans 15 residues. CDR3: CASSLEGGTADTQYF. CDR3 in DNA: TGCGCCAGCAGCTTGGAGGGGGGTACGGCAGATACGCAGTATTTT.

In the case of this clone: Other nucleotide sequences in the sample specify the same CDR3. V is TRBV18 and J is TRBJ2-7, with 11 bases lining up with TRBD1. This CDR3 has 15 amino acids. The junction had 5 bases not matched to a gene; V was cut back by 3 bases and J by 4 bases. Germline CDR1 is KGHSH and CDR2 is LQKENI. The CDR3 here is CASSPRTGGSYEQYF. The CDR3 DNA is TGTGCCAGCTCACCCAGGACAGGGGGCAGTTACGAGCAGTACTTC.